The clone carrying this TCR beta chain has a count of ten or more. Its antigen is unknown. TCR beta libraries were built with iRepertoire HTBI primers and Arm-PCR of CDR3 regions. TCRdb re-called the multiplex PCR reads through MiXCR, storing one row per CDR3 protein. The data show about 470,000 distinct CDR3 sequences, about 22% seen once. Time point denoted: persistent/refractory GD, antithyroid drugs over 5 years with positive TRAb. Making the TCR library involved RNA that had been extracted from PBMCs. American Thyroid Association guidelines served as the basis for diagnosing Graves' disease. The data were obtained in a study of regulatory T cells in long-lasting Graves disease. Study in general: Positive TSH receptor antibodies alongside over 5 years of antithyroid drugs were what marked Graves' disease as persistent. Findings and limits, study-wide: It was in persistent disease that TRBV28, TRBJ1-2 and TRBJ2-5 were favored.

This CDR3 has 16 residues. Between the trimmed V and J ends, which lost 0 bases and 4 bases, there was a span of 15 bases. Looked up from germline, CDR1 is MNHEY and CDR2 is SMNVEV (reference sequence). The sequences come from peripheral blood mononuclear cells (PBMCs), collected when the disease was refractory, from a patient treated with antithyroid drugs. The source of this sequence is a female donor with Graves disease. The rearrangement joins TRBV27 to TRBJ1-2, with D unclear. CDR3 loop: CASSLSAGPLPYGYTF. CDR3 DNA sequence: TGTGCCAGCAGTTTATCGGCAGGCCCCTTACCCTATGGCTACACCTTC.